The 13 T cell receptor beta chains in this list originate from one sample, sequenced in a study of OX40 agonist ivuxolimab in advanced cancers. Profiled with immunoSEQ multiplex PCR; TCRdb holds only in-frame clones, not every one. The repertoire has 60,000 to 100,000 clones, 85% to 95% of them found once; the top ten carry 11%. This specimen was CD4+ or CD8+ T cells sorted from blood, taken in a trial of the OX40 agonist ivuxolimab. Receptors were obtained from an adult with an advanced solid tumor such as melanoma, head and neck, liver or kidney cancer.

The chain carries TRBV19 and TRBJ2-1, with 12 positions matching TRBD2. Per the germline V gene, CDR1 is LNHDA and CDR2 is SQIVND (reference sequence). The CDR3 contains 15 residues. With V trimmed by 5 bases and J by 3 bases, 2 bases remained unmatched. The CDR3 coding sequence is TGTGCCAGTAGTCCGACTAGCGGGAGCTACAATGAGCAGTTCTTC. Its translation: CASSPTSGSYNEQFF.

This sequence joins TRBV2 and TRBJ2-5; D not resolved. Germline lookup yields CDR1 SNHLY and CDR2 FYNNEI. V was pared by 4 bases and J by 7 bases, with 13 bases between. The CDR3 sequence is 13 residues long. The CDR3 sequence is CASSAYKGRTQYF. The CDR3 DNA reads as TGTGCCAGCAGTGCTTACAAGGGAAGGACCCAGTACTTC. Full variable domain (outside the CDR3, taken from reference TRBV2 and TRBJ2-5): EPEVTQTPSHQVTQMGQEVILRCVPISNHLYFYWYRQILGQKVEFLVSFYNNEISEKSEIFDDQFSVERPDGSNFTLKIRSTKLEDSAMYFCASSAYKGRTQYFGPGTRLLVL.

The chain links TRBV7-8 to TRBJ2-4; the match to TRBD1 covers 7 bases. V trimming: 0 bases; J trimming: 5 bases; junction bases outside the gene matches: 10. The CDR3 is 17 amino acids. The germline V gene encodes CDR1 SGHVS and CDR2 FQNEAQ. The CDR3 reads CASSLALSGTAQNIQYF. CDR3 sequence (DNA): TGTGCCAGCAGCTTAGCCCTTTCCGGGACAGCACAAAACATTCAGTACTTC.

CDR3 loop: CASSESPRYEQYF. CDR3 DNA sequence: TGTGCCAGCAGTGAAAGTCCACGCTACGAGCAGTACTTC. The chain is built from TRBV6-1 and TRBJ2-7; D gene ambiguous. Trimming took 2 bases from V and 3 from J, leaving 8 bases between them. From germline, CDR1 is MNHNS and CDR2 SASEGT. CDR3 length equals 13 residues.

The V gene is TRBV5-1, the J gene TRBJ2-7; TRBD2 might be the D (6 bases). Trimming removed 3 bases from V and 2 bases from J, with 12 bases in between. The CDR3 consists of 14 residues. Germline V gene lookup returns CDR1 SGHRS and CDR2 YFSETQ. The CDR3 DNA reads as TGCGCCAGCAGCTCGACGGGACTCGCCTACGAGCAGTACTTC. This translates into CASSSTGLAYEQYF. Combining the CDR3 with reference TRBV5-1 and TRBJ2-7 gives the whole variable domain KAGVTQTPRYLIKTRGQQVTLSCSPISGHRSVSWYQQTPGQGLQFLFEYFSETQRNKGNFPGRFSGRQFSNSRSEMNVSTLELGDSALYLCASSSTGLAYEQYFGPGTRLTVT.

The CDR3 DNA reads TGTGCCAGCAATCAAGGCGCGGGAGTCCAAGAGACCCAGTACTTC. This gives the protein CASNQGAGVQETQYF. This chain connects TRBV6-5 to TRBJ2-5; 7 bases fit TRBD2. CDR3 length: 15 residues. Germline V gene sequence: CDR1 MNHEY, CDR2 SVGAGI. The V gene end was trimmed by 7 bases and the J gene end by 1 base; junction bases not matched to a gene: 9.

As DNA, the CDR3 is TGTGCCAGCAGTTACTCAGGGGGGTCGGAGCTGTTTTTT. It is translated as CASSYSGGSELFF. The V call is TRBV6-5, the J call TRBJ2-2; D assignment may be TRBD1 or TRBD2 (6 bases each). The CDR3 runs to 13 residues. Trimming removed 0 bases at V and 10 bases at J, with 9 bases between. Germline CDR1 MNHEY, CDR2 SVGAGI.

The chain recombines TRBV6-1 with TRBJ2-7; 7 bases fit TRBD2. Germline loops: CDR1 MNHNS, CDR2 SASEGT. V trimming: 3 bases; J trimming: 3 bases; junction bases outside the gene matches: 11. This CDR3 contains 16 residues. The DNA for the CDR3 is TGTGCCAGCAGTGACCGCAGGGAGCGGGGAAACTACGAGCAGTACTTC. Protein: CASSDRRERGNYEQYF.

The CDR3 here is CASSEDNGPYNEQFF. DNA of the CDR3: TGTGCCAGCAGTGAAGATAATGGACCGTACAATGAGCAGTTCTTC. V usage is TRBV6-4 and J usage is TRBJ2-1; no reliable D call. There are 15 residues in the CDR3. CDR1 MRHNA and CDR2 SNTAGT come from the germline V gene. Trimming pared 3 bases from V and 4 bases from J, leaving 13 bases between.

The chain links TRBV11-3 to TRBJ2-7; TRBD2 matches at 8 bases. The CDR3 length is 14 residues. CDR1 SGHNT and CDR2 YENEEA come from the germline V gene. Trimming removed 1 base from V and 5 bases from J; junction bases left unmatched: 4. CDR3 sequence: CASSLAGGPHEQYF. DNA for the CDR3: TGTGCCAGCAGCTTAGCGGGGGGGCCACACGAGCAGTACTTC.

This clone was observed a single time. This chain links TRBV6-5 with TRBJ2-7; 8 nucleotides line up with TRBD1. The V gene's germline CDR1 is MNHEY and CDR2 SVGAGI. There are 15 residues in the CDR3. The V and J ends lost 2 bases and 6 bases, in that order; junction bases with no gene match: 9. The CDR3 DNA reads TGTGCCAGCAGTTACGATTTTTCGGACAGGGCCGAGCAGTACTTC. As protein: CASSYDFSDRAEQYF.

The chain employs TRBV29-1 and TRBJ2-7, with 8 bases aligning to TRBD1. The CDR3 contains 16 residues. From germline, CDR1 is SQVTM and CDR2 ANQGSEA. With V trimmed by 5 bases and J by 2 bases, 14 bases remained unmatched. The DNA for the CDR3 is TGCAGCGTTCGCGGGCAGGGGGCCGTCTTTCCCTACGAGCAGTACTTC. Its translation: CSVRGQGAVFPYEQYF.

This rearrangement joins TRBV10-3 to TRBJ1-4; the D gene is possibly TRBD1 (5 bases). Germline assignment: CDR1 ENHRY and CDR2 SYGVKD. The germline V and J ends were trimmed by 3 bases and 0 bases, with 8 bases remaining between them. This CDR3 is built from 15 residues. CDR3 loop: CAISDGTATNEKLFF. The CDR3 bases are TGTGCCATCAGTGACGGGACTGCAACTAATGAAAAACTGTTTTTT.